These 31 T cell receptor beta chains were all obtained from the same sample, sequenced in a study of technical replicates of blood from a handful of donors. Assay: immunoSEQ multiplex PCR; the TCRdb copy retains only in-frame clones and omits some. The data show under 100,000 clones, 85% to 95% seen once. The sequenced sample consisted of T cells isolated from PBMCs. All receptors come from a human donor in good health.

This chain joins TRBV27 and TRBJ2-7; tentative D call: TRBD2 (6 bases). Germline CDR1 and CDR2: MNHEY and SMNVEV (reference sequence). The ends were cut back, 6 bases at V and 6 bases at J, with 18 bases in the middle. CDR3 length equals 14 residues. DNA for the CDR3: TGTGCCAGCAGCCGAGGGCGGGGAAGTAGCGAGCAGTACTTC. Translated, it gives CASSRGRGSSEQYF.

J is TRBJ1-2 and V is TRBV19, with D unclear. V lost 3 bases to trimming and J lost 8 bases, with 16 bases between them. CDR3 size: 14 residues. The germline V gene has CDR1 LNHDA and CDR2 SQIVND (reference sequence). The CDR3 sequence: CASSMDREVEGYTF. CDR3 sequence (DNA): TGTGCCAGTAGTATGGACCGGGAGGTAGAGGGCTACACCTTC.

The rearrangement joins TRBV28 to TRBJ2-1, with D possibly being TRBD2 (5 bases). Germline lookup yields CDR1 MDHEN and CDR2 SYDVKM. V was trimmed by 6 bases and J by 4 bases, leaving 16 bases between them. The CDR3 is 15 residues long. CDR3 DNA: TGTGCCAGCAGCCCGGACTCCCTTTCTTACAATGAGCAGTTCTTC. As protein: CASSPDSLSYNEQFF.

This chain uses TRBV10-3 with TRBJ1-4; D unclear. V lost 2 bases and J 4 bases, leaving 8 bases between the germline ends. Germline CDR1 and CDR2: ENHRY and SYGVKD. This CDR3 has 14 residues. The CDR3, as DNA: TGTGCCATCAGTGAGCGAGGCCATAATGAAAAACTGTTTTTT. This sequence encodes CAISERGHNEKLFF.

V gene TRBV7-6 combines with J gene TRBJ1-4; 7 nucleotides line up with TRBD1. Germline trimming cut 5 bases from V and 4 bases from J; bases unmatched to any gene: 4. Germline values: CDR1 SGHVS, CDR2 FNYEAQ. This CDR3 spans 14 amino acids. The CDR3 nucleotides are TGTGCCAGCAGCCTGGGACAGTATAATGAAAAACTGTTTTTT. Amino acids: CASSLGQYNEKLFF.

The sample holds one count of this clone. The chain carries TRBV14 and TRBJ2-3, with a possible D match to TRBD2 (6 bases). Looked up from germline, CDR1 is SGHDN and CDR2 is FVKESK. The CDR3 consists of 14 residues. Between the trimmed V and J ends, which lost 1 base and 5 bases, there was a span of 10 bases. CDR3 coding DNA: TGTGCCAGCAGCCAAGTGGGAGGATTAGATACGCAGTATTTT. It translates to CASSQVGGLDTQYF.

The chain recombines TRBV9 with TRBJ2-2; 7 bases fit TRBD2. The CDR3 is 20 amino acids. V lost 4 bases, J lost 2 bases, and 20 bases stayed unmatched. Germline-derived CDR1 and CDR2 are SGDLS and YYNGEE. The CDR3 bases are TGTGCCAGCAGCCCCCCGTCCCCTCTGACTATAGCGGGTAACACCGGGGAGCTGTTTTTT. Translation: CASSPPSPLTIAGNTGELFF. Combining the CDR3 with reference TRBV9 and TRBJ2-2 gives the whole variable domain DSGVTQTPKHLITATGQRVTLRCSPRSGDLSVYWYQQSLDQGLQFLIQYYNGEERAKGNILERFSAQQFPDLHSELNLSSLELGDSALYFCASSPPSPLTIAGNTGELFFGEGSRLTVL.

The J gene is TRBJ2-3, the V gene TRBV7-2; 7 positions match TRBD2. Germline V gene sequence: CDR1 SGHTA, CDR2 FQGNSA. V shed 1 base, J shed 8 bases, and the junction held 12 bases outside the gene matches. The CDR3 length is 16 residues. CDR3 in DNA: TGTGCCAGCAGCTTAGTTATGGCGGGAGTAAGCCCTACGCAGTATTTT. Translating gives CASSLVMAGVSPTQYF.

The rearrangement uses TRBV27 and TRBJ1-1, with a weak D call TRBD1 (5 bases). The CDR3 sequence is 13 residues long. CDR1 and CDR2 (germline): MNHEY, SMNVEV (reference sequence). Trimming shortened V by 5 bases and J by 11 bases, and 18 bases separated the two germline ends. The CDR3 DNA sequence: TGTGCCAGCAGTCCCCGGGAGTTCGGGGCCGCTTTCTTT. Amino acids: CASSPREFGAAFF.

The chain couples TRBV4-2 to TRBJ1-1, with a tentative D call TRBD1 (5 bases). The germline gives CDR1 LGHNA, CDR2 YNFKEQ. Between the trimmed V and J ends, which lost 1 base and 1 base, there was a span of 7 bases. The CDR3 length is 14 residues. This CDR3 is CASSQGGTNTEAFF. In nucleotides, the CDR3 is TGTGCCAGCAGCCAAGGGGGCACGAACACTGAAGCTTTCTTT.

The chain has TRBV28 and TRBJ2-2; TRBD1 is a possible D gene (5 bases). The V end lost 2 bases, the J end lost 6 bases, and 13 bases lay between the germline ends. Germline V gene sequence: CDR1 MDHEN, CDR2 SYDVKM. There are 15 residues in the CDR3. The CDR3 DNA sequence: TGTGCCAGCAGTTTACCCAGGGTTTTTCCCGGGGAGCTGTTTTTT. Translation: CASSLPRVFPGELFF.

This sequence joins TRBV7-3 and TRBJ1-1; D uncertain. Germline-derived CDR1 and CDR2 are SGHTA and FQGTGA. Trimming pared 1 base from V and 6 bases from J, leaving 15 bases between. The CDR3 consists of 15 residues. CDR3: CASSLKKVSGAEAFF. CDR3 sequence (DNA): TGTGCCAGCAGCTTAAAGAAAGTATCCGGGGCTGAAGCTTTCTTT. Filled out from reference TRBV7-3 and TRBJ1-1, the complete variable domain reads GAGVSQTPSNKVTEKGKYVELRCDPISGHTALYWYRQSLGQGPEFLIYFQGTGAADDSGLPNDRFFAVRPEGSVSTLKIQRTERGDSAVYLCASSLKKVSGAEAFFGQGTRLTVV.

The V and J genes are TRBV13 and TRBJ1-2; D unresolved. CDR1 is PRHDT and CDR2 is FYEKMQ in the germline V gene (reference sequence). V dropped 1 base and J dropped 10 bases, with 13 bases sitting between them. This CDR3 contains 13 residues. The CDR3 DNA reads TGTGCCAGCAGCTTAGTGGCTCCCTGGGCCTACACCTTC. Amino acids: CASSLVAPWAYTF.

The chain links TRBV27 to TRBJ1-4, with D perhaps matching TRBD1 (6 bases). The V gene lost 5 bases and the J gene lost 0 bases, with 10 bases spanning the gap. The V gene's germline CDR1 is MNHEY and CDR2 SMNVEV (reference sequence). The CDR3 is 15 residues long. The chain's CDR3 is CASSLKGATNEKLFF. The DNA for the CDR3 is TGTGCCAGCAGTCTTAAGGGGGCAACTAATGAAAAACTGTTTTTT.

The chain combines TRBV6-5 with TRBJ2-1, with 7 positions matching TRBD2. Trimming removed 6 bases from V and 14 bases from J; junction bases left unmatched: 7. The CDR3 spans 11 residues. Germline-derived CDR1 and CDR2 are MNHEY and SVGAGI. CDR3 sequence reads: CASSFGLEKFF. The CDR3 DNA reads TGTGCCAGCAGCTTCGGACTAGAGAAGTTCTTC.

The rearrangement uses TRBV7-6 and TRBJ2-1; a possible D gene is TRBD1 (5 bases). Germline CDR1 reads SGHVS; CDR2 reads FNYEAQ. The length of the CDR3 is 13 residues. Trimming pared 4 bases from V and 6 bases from J, leaving 10 bases between. The CDR3 here is CASSSNRGNEQFF. The CDR3, as DNA: TGTGCCAGCAGCTCAAATAGGGGCAATGAGCAGTTCTTC.

The V gene is TRBV10-3, the J gene TRBJ2-1, with D perhaps TRBD2 (6 bases). The CDR3 has 14 residues. Germline values: CDR1 ENHRY, CDR2 SYGVKD. Deletions cut 6 bases from V and 3 bases from J, with 12 bases between. The CDR3 sequence: CAISLGGLYNEQFF. DNA for the CDR3: TGTGCCATCAGCCTGGGGGGACTCTACAATGAGCAGTTCTTC.

The chain carries TRBV6-6 and TRBJ2-5; 7 nucleotides match TRBD2. Per germline, CDR1 MNHNY and CDR2 SVGAGI (reference sequence). With V trimmed by 6 bases and J by 2 bases, 12 bases remained unmatched. The CDR3 covers 16 residues. CDR3 protein: CASSTRLALPQETQYF. Written as DNA, the CDR3 is TGTGCCAGCAGCACACGACTAGCTCTCCCGCAAGAGACCCAGTACTTC.

CDR3 DNA: TGTGCCATCAGTGAGAGAAGGGAGGACGGCTATGGCTACACCTTC. Translating gives CAISERREDGYGYTF. The gene calls are TRBV10-3 and TRBJ1-2, with D unresolved. Germline V gives CDR1 ENHRY, CDR2 SYGVKD. The germline V and J ends were trimmed by 2 bases and 4 bases, with 14 bases remaining between them. The CDR3 extends over 15 amino acids.

The V and J genes are TRBV9 and TRBJ2-2; the match to TRBD1 covers 7 bases. CDR3 size: 16 residues. Looked up from germline, CDR1 is SGDLS and CDR2 is YYNGEE. Germline trimming cut 2 bases from V and 7 bases from J; bases unmatched to any gene: 11. The CDR3 DNA follows: TGTGCCAGCAGCGTTATATCAGGGGGATTGAACGGGGAGCTGTTTTTT. It is translated as CASSVISGGLNGELFF.

The chain has TRBV7-9 and TRBJ1-4; possible D gene TRBD1, 6 bases. Looked up from germline, CDR1 is SEHNR and CDR2 is FQNEAQ (reference sequence). CDR3 length: 13 residues. Trimming removed 1 base from V and 7 bases from J, with 7 bases in between. CDR3 nucleotide sequence: TGTGCCAGCAGCTTAGGACAGGTTGAAAAACTGTTTTTT. Translation gives CASSLGQVEKLFF.

The rearrangement links TRBV10-3 to TRBJ2-3; 11 bases map to TRBD2. CDR1 is ENHRY, CDR2 SYGVKD, per germline. This CDR3 comprises 16 residues. Trimming removed 5 bases from V and 1 base from J; junction bases left unmatched: 5. The CDR3 reads CAISLAGGRGTDTQYF. The CDR3 DNA is TGTGCCATCAGTCTAGCGGGAGGTAGGGGCACAGATACGCAGTATTTT.

The V gene is TRBV6-5, the J gene TRBJ2-2, with 9 bases identical to TRBD2. V was pared by 5 bases and J by 9 bases, with 4 bases of the junction left unmatched. The CDR3 consists of 13 residues. Germline-derived CDR1 and CDR2 are MNHEY and SVGAGI. The DNA of the CDR3 is TGTGCCAGCAGTCGGACTAGCGCCCGGGAGCTGTTTTTT. Protein product: CASSRTSARELFF.

This clone was seen just once. This CDR3 is CASSPDRGISIQYF. The CDR3, as DNA: TGTGCCAGCAGTCCGGACAGGGGAATTAGCATTCAGTACTTC. This chain connects TRBV2 to TRBJ2-4; TRBD1 aligns across 9 bases. V lost 5 bases to trimming and J lost 9 bases; unmatched junction nucleotides: 8. CDR1 is SNHLY and CDR2 is FYNNEI in the germline V gene. There are 14 residues in the CDR3.

The rearrangement uses TRBV30 and TRBJ1-1; 9 bases agree with TRBD1. Per germline, CDR1 GTSNPN and CDR2 SVGIG (reference sequence). There are 13 residues in the CDR3. V lost 3 bases, J lost 5 bases, and 4 bases stayed unmatched. In nucleotides, the CDR3 is TGTGCCTGGAGCTGGACAGGGGATACTGAAGCTTTCTTT. Protein product: CAWSWTGDTEAFF.

The rearrangement joins TRBV25-1 to TRBJ2-1; 10 positions match TRBD2. Germline-derived CDR1 and CDR2 are MGHDK and SYGVNS. V trimming: 6 bases; J trimming: 9 bases; junction bases outside the gene matches: 11. The CDR3 totals 15 residues. CDR3 amino acids: CASSVRTSGSSEQFF. The CDR3 coding sequence is TGTGCCAGCAGCGTCCGGACTAGCGGAAGCTCTGAGCAGTTCTTC.

The rearrangement uses TRBV19 and TRBJ2-1; TRBD2 is a possible D gene (6 bases). V dropped 5 bases and J dropped 7 bases, with 15 bases sitting between them. The CDR3 totals 14 residues. Per germline, CDR1 LNHDA and CDR2 SQIVND (reference sequence). The CDR3 DNA reads as TGTGCCAGTAGTGTTATAACGGGAGTAAATGAGCAGTTCTTC. This gives the protein CASSVITGVNEQFF.

This clone was recorded only once. This sequence joins TRBV6-6 and TRBJ2-7, with a weak D call TRBD1 (6 bases). Per germline, CDR1 MNHNY and CDR2 SVGAGI (reference sequence). Between the trimmed V and J ends, which lost 6 bases and 6 bases, there was a span of 18 bases. The CDR3 runs to 14 residues. In nucleotides, the CDR3 is TGTGCCAGCAGGGAACTCCGGGACAACCTCGAGCAGTACTTC. As protein: CASRELRDNLEQYF.

The chain is built from TRBV29-1 and TRBJ1-1; D gene ambiguous. V gave up 0 bases and J gave up 7 bases, with 9 bases separating them. Germline loops: CDR1 SQVTM, CDR2 ANQGSEA. CDR3 length: 12 amino acids. The CDR3 sequence is CSVEDGEGEAFF. Written as DNA, the CDR3 is TGCAGCGTTGAAGACGGGGAAGGTGAAGCTTTCTTT.

The chain couples TRBV6-6 to TRBJ1-1; 8 bases line up with TRBD1. This CDR3 comprises 16 residues. V gave up 2 bases and J gave up 3 bases; unmatched junction bases: 8. CDR1 and CDR2 (germline): MNHNY, SVGAGI (reference sequence). In DNA, the CDR3 is TGTGCCAGCAGTTACCAAGACAGGGGCTGGGACACTGAAGCTTTCTTT. It yields the protein CASSYQDRGWDTEAFF.

The chain combines TRBV7-2 with TRBJ2-5; 9 bases fit TRBD2. The V and J ends lost 3 bases and 5 bases, in that order; junction bases with no gene match: 4. The CDR3 sequence is 14 residues long. Germline V gene lookup returns CDR1 SGHTA and CDR2 FQGNSA. The CDR3 sequence: CASSFIAGVETQYF. The CDR3 coding sequence is TGTGCCAGCAGCTTCATAGCGGGAGTTGAGACCCAGTACTTC.